These 30 T cell receptor beta chains came from one sample sequenced in a study of T cells and Merkel cell carcinoma outcomes. Method: immunoSEQ multiplex PCR; TCRdb's copy keeps in-frame clones and lacks some. The table has some 6,000 clones, roughly 77% seen once. The sequencing sample was made of tumor tissue from Merkel cell carcinoma. The receptors stem from a human donor with Merkel cell carcinoma. Some clones in this sample may be carry-over from other donors' samples.

The chain couples TRBV6-5 to TRBJ2-7; TRBD2 agrees at 7 bases. The CDR3 runs 13 residues. V was clipped by 6 bases and J by 4 bases; unmatched bases: 6. Germline CDR1 and CDR2: MNHEY and SVGAGI. CDR3 protein: CASSLAGGYEQYF. The CDR3 nucleotides are TGTGCCAGCAGCTTAGCGGGCGGGTACGAGCAGTACTTC.

This clone turned up a few times. The chain is built from TRBV20-1 and TRBJ2-7; D is unclear. V lost 6 bases, J lost 3 bases, and 6 bases lay in between. The CDR3 runs to 10 residues. Germline-derived CDR1 and CDR2 are DFQATT and SNEGSKA (reference sequence). This CDR3 reads CSALDYEQYF. The CDR3 DNA sequence: TGCAGTGCGCTAGACTACGAGCAGTACTTC.

The chain employs TRBV18 and TRBJ1-4; 10 nucleotides line up with TRBD1. V was clipped by 2 bases and J by 8 bases; unmatched bases: 8. Germline CDR1 reads KGHSH; CDR2 reads LQKENI. The CDR3 totals 16 residues. CDR3 sequence: CASSPSAGTGEEKLFF. CDR3 coding DNA: TGTGCCAGCTCACCAAGCGCCGGGACAGGGGAAGAAAAACTGTTTTTT.

This clone was picked up one time. The chain is built from TRBV5-1 and TRBJ2-7; 8 bases agree with TRBD1. The germline CDR1 and CDR2 sequences are SGHRS and YFSETQ. The V segment lost 0 bases and the J segment 3 bases; nucleotides outside the gene matches: 8. The CDR3 is made up of 16 amino acids. CDR3 nucleotide sequence: TGCGCCAGCAGCTTGGCCTACAGGGGGGACGTCTACGAGCAGTACTTC. Residues: CASSLAYRGDVYEQYF.

This clone was detected only once. The chain has TRBV29-1 and TRBJ2-3, with D perhaps TRBD1 (6 bases). CDR1 SQVTM and CDR2 ANQGSEA come from the germline V gene. The CDR3 runs 15 residues. Trimming left V 5 bases short and J 0 bases short, with 15 bases between. The CDR3, as DNA: TGCAGCGTTCGAGCCAGGGGTGTAAGCACAGATACGCAGTATTTT. This encodes CSVRARGVSTDTQYF.

The rearrangement uses TRBV29-1 and TRBJ1-4; a possible D gene is TRBD1 (6 bases). The CDR3 is made up of 13 amino acids. From germline, CDR1 is SQVTM and CDR2 ANQGSEA. The V gene lost 2 bases and the J gene lost 10 bases, with 14 bases spanning the gap. CDR3 residues: CSVESSGARKLFF. The CDR3 DNA reads as TGCAGCGTTGAATCCTCAGGGGCGCGAAAACTGTTTTTT.

This clone was seen a single time. The chain is built from TRBV5-5 and TRBJ1-2, with no clear D. The V end lost 1 base, the J end lost 4 bases, and 11 bases lay between the germline ends. The CDR3 loop spans 14 amino acids. Germline CDR1 and CDR2: SGHKS and YYEKEE (reference sequence). CDR3 sequence: CASSLWDPFYGYTF. The CDR3 DNA sequence: TGTGCCAGCAGCTTGTGGGATCCCTTCTATGGCTACACCTTC.

V is TRBV19 and J is TRBJ2-6; possibly TRBD1 for D (5 bases). Trimming removed 7 bases at V and 1 base at J, with 17 bases between. The CDR3 extends over 17 amino acids. CDR1 and CDR2 (germline): LNHDA, SQIVND (reference sequence). DNA for the CDR3: TGTGCCAGTATAGGGGCAGGCAGATTTTCTGGGGCCAACGTCCTGACTTTC. Translation: CASIGAGRFSGANVLTF.

As regards this clone: A read error may produce the germline difference seen at one junction end. This chain links TRBV25-1 with TRBJ2-5, with D possibly being TRBD2 (6 bases). Germline assignment: CDR1 MGHDK and CDR2 SYGVNS. The CDR3 covers 14 residues. For the CDR3, the DNA is TGTACCAGCAGTGTTGCGGGACCTCAAGAGACCCAGTACTTC. It specifies CTSSVAGPQETQYF.

This clone was picked up one time. This sequence joins TRBV28 and TRBJ1-4, with 9 bases matching TRBD1. V was clipped by 7 bases and J by 4 bases; unmatched bases: 7. The CDR3 runs 15 residues. Per germline, CDR1 MDHEN and CDR2 SYDVKM. CDR3 amino acids: CASTPPDRGNEKLFF. The CDR3 coding sequence is TGTGCCAGCACTCCACCGGACAGGGGTAATGAAAAACTGTTTTTT.

This clone rates as medium-sized (0.01 to 0.1%). CDR3 in amino acids: CASSSGQGVSTDTQYF. CDR3 DNA: TGCGCCAGCAGCTCTGGACAGGGCGTTTCAACAGATACGCAGTATTTT. The V call is TRBV5-1, the J call TRBJ2-3; 8 bases agree with TRBD1. Germline CDR1 SGHRS, CDR2 YFSETQ. The trim removed 3 bases at V and 3 bases at J, leaving 9 bases unmatched. The CDR3 is made up of 16 amino acids.

The rearrangement uses TRBV6-5 and TRBJ2-5; 7 bases align to TRBD1. Germline V lookup: CDR1 MNHEY, CDR2 SVGAGI. The CDR3 has 14 residues. V shed 6 bases and J 5 bases; nucleotides not matched to a gene: 9. This CDR3 reads CASRGTEGGETQYF. DNA of the CDR3: TGTGCCAGCAGGGGGACAGAGGGCGGGGAGACCCAGTACTTC.

The J gene is TRBJ1-2, the V gene TRBV7-9, with D possibly TRBD1 on 5 matching bases. Germline V gives CDR1 SEHNR, CDR2 FQNEAQ (reference sequence). Trimming took off 6 bases at V and 2 bases at J, with 19 bases between the two ends. This CDR3 contains 16 residues. The CDR3 DNA reads TGTGCCAGCAGGCCCCCTTCCGGGACGGGGAACTATGGCTACACCTTC. Amino acids: CASRPPSGTGNYGYTF.

The chain employs TRBV29-1 and TRBJ1-5; 7 bases are a match to TRBD1. CDR1 and CDR2 (germline): SQVTM, ANQGSEA. The CDR3 totals 13 residues. V lost 5 bases and J lost 4; bases outside the gene matches: 5. The CDR3 region has the DNA TGCAGCGTTCGCGACAGGGATAATCAGCCCCAGCATTTT. Its protein is CSVRDRDNQPQHF.

The chain recombines TRBV5-4 with TRBJ2-6; TRBD2 is a possible D gene (6 bases). CDR3 length equals 18 residues. V gave up 1 base and J gave up 0 bases, with 14 bases separating them. Germline loops: CDR1 SGHNT, CDR2 YYREEE (reference sequence). CDR3 loop: CASSLIVGGSSGANVLTF. In DNA form, the CDR3 reads TGTGCCAGCAGCTTGATCGTCGGGGGTAGCTCTGGGGCCAACGTCCTGACTTTC.

The chain recombines TRBV7-2 with TRBJ2-5; 7 bases fit TRBD1. Germline CDR1 reads SGHTA; CDR2 reads FQGNSA. This CDR3 has 14 amino acids. The J segment lost 4 bases and the V segment lost 2 bases, leaving 4 bases of the junction unmatched. The CDR3 loop reads CASSLMAGGETQYF. CDR3 bases: TGTGCCAGCAGCTTAATGGCAGGGGGAGAGACCCAGTACTTC.

This clone is a singleton in its sample. The V gene is TRBV29-1, the J gene TRBJ2-6; D is unclear. The CDR3 runs to 13 residues. Germline CDR1 reads SQVTM; CDR2 reads ANQGSEA. V lost 7 bases, J lost 0 bases, and 7 bases lay in between. The CDR3 here is CSAADSGANVLTF. The DNA of the CDR3 is TGCAGCGCGGCCGACTCTGGGGCCAACGTCCTGACTTTC. The full variable domain, with the rest looked up from reference TRBV29-1 and TRBJ2-6, is SAVISQKPSRDICQRGTSLTIQCQVDSQVTMMFWYRQQPGQSLTLIATANQGSEATYESGFVIDKFPISRPNLTFSTLTVSNMSPEDSSIYLCSAADSGANVLTFGAGSRLTVL.

This chain uses TRBV2 with TRBJ2-7, with 8 bases lining up with TRBD1. The CDR3 is 15 residues long. The junction had 10 bases not matched to a gene; V was cut back by 6 bases and J by 3 bases. CDR1 is SNHLY, CDR2 FYNNEI, per germline. For the CDR3, the DNA is TGTGCCAGCAGCCCGGGACAGGCCGCGAACTACGAGCAGTACTTC. Protein product: CASSPGQAANYEQYF.

The chain joins TRBV19 to TRBJ2-1; 12 nucleotides agree with TRBD1. There are 17 residues in the CDR3. Germline V gene lookup returns CDR1 LNHDA and CDR2 SQIVND (reference sequence). V was clipped by 1 base and J by 6 bases; unmatched bases: 7. The CDR3 DNA reads as TGTGCCAGTAGTATAGGTATGGGGACAGGGGGCCTCAATGAGCAGTTCTTC. This sequence encodes CASSIGMGTGGLNEQFF.

This CDR3 reads CAWSAHNEQFF. In DNA form, the CDR3 reads TGTGCCTGGAGTGCCCACAATGAGCAGTTCTTC. The rearrangement links TRBV30 to TRBJ2-1; D is uncertain. V was pared by 1 base and J by 5 bases, with 3 bases between. CDR3 size: 11 residues. Germline lookup yields CDR1 GTSNPN and CDR2 SVGIG (reference sequence). The entire variable domain, with the rest obtained from reference TRBV30 and TRBJ2-1, is as follows: SQTIHQWPATLVQPVGSPLSLECTVEGTSNPNLYWYRQAAGRGLQLLFYSVGIGQISSEVPQNLSASRPQDRQFILSSKKLLLSDSGFYLCAWSAHNEQFFGPGTRLTVL.

The chain couples TRBV27 to TRBJ2-4; D is perhaps TRBD1 (6 bases). Germline CDR1 reads MNHEY; CDR2 reads SMNVEV (reference sequence). The V end lost 4 bases, the J end lost 3 bases, and 13 bases lay between the germline ends. The CDR3 has 15 residues. The CDR3: CASSSGTYSKNIQYF. CDR3 nucleotide sequence: TGTGCCAGCAGTTCCGGGACATACAGCAAAAACATTCAGTACTTC.

The CDR3 protein is CASSSNRGWGSETQYF. CDR3 sequence (DNA): TGTGCCAGCAGCTCCAACAGGGGTTGGGGATCGGAGACCCAGTACTTC. V gene TRBV7-9 combines with J gene TRBJ2-5; 7 bases are shared with TRBD1. V lost 4 bases and J lost 5; bases outside the gene matches: 13. From germline, CDR1 is SEHNR and CDR2 FQNEAQ (reference sequence). The CDR3 spans 16 residues.

The sample holds a few counts of this clone. The V call is TRBV30, the J call TRBJ1-2; D not certain. Germline CDR1 and CDR2: GTSNPN and SVGIG (reference sequence). V was clipped by 6 bases and J by 2 bases, with 16 bases between them. This CDR3 comprises 14 residues. The CDR3 nucleotides are TGTGCCTGCCTACACCCTCAGCCAAACTATGGCTACACCTTC. Its translation is CACLHPQPNYGYTF.

This clone has a handful of counts. The chain links TRBV27 to TRBJ2-3; D is unresolved. The CDR3 loop spans 15 amino acids. Looked up from germline, CDR1 is MNHEY and CDR2 is SMNVEV (reference sequence). The V and J ends lost 3 bases and 4 bases respectively, with 14 bases between them. CDR3 sequence (DNA): TGTGCCAGCAGTTTTTGTGGAAGATGTGCAGATACGCAGTATTTT. It codes for CASSFCGRCADTQYF.

The chain uses TRBV9 and TRBJ2-3; D is undetermined. CDR3 length: 15 amino acids. The V end lost 0 bases, the J end lost 2 bases, and 10 bases lay between the germline ends. Germline assignment: CDR1 SGDLS and CDR2 YYNGEE. CDR3 amino acids: CASSVGISNTDTQYF. The CDR3 bases are TGTGCCAGCAGCGTAGGGATATCTAACACAGATACGCAGTATTTT.

In this sample, this clone turned up a few times. The genes are TRBV28 and TRBJ2-1, with 13 bases aligning to TRBD2. CDR3 length: 16 residues. The V segment lost 5 bases and the J segment 5 bases; nucleotides outside the gene matches: 6. Germline CDR1 is MDHEN and CDR2 is SYDVKM. In DNA form, the CDR3 reads TGTGCCAGCAGTCTTTGGACTAGCGGGAGCCACAATGAGCAGTTCTTC. It translates to CASSLWTSGSHNEQFF.

In this sample, this clone turned up a few times. In nucleotides, the CDR3 is TGTGCCAGCAGCTTAAGGTCCACCTACGAGCAGTACTTC. Protein: CASSLRSTYEQYF. V usage is TRBV7-8 and J usage is TRBJ2-7; D is undetermined. The germline CDR1 and CDR2 sequences are SGHVS and FQNEAQ. Trimming removed 2 bases at V and 2 bases at J, with 7 bases between. The length of the CDR3 is 13 residues. The whole variable domain, filled in from reference TRBV7-8 and TRBJ2-7, reads GAGVSQSPRYKVAKRGQDVALRCDPISGHVSLFWYQQALGQGPEFLTYFQNEAQLDKSGLPSDRFFAERPEGSVSTLKIQRTQQEDSAVYLCASSLRSTYEQYFGPGTRLTVT.

The rearrangement joins TRBV11-2 to TRBJ1-2, with unresolved D. Looked up from germline, CDR1 is SGHAT and CDR2 is FQNNGV. V was shortened by 0 bases and J by 4 bases, with 15 bases between the two germline ends. The CDR3 is 16 residues long. The CDR3: CASSLDGRGGFYGYTF. The DNA of the CDR3 is TGTGCCAGCAGCTTAGATGGCCGGGGAGGATTCTATGGCTACACCTTC. Full variable domain (outside the CDR3, taken from reference TRBV11-2 and TRBJ1-2): EAGVAQSPRYKIIEKRQSVAFWCNPISGHATLYWYQQILGQGPKLLIQFQNNGVVDDSQLPKDRFSAERLKGVDSTLKIQPAKLEDSAVYLCASSLDGRGGFYGYTFGSGTRLTVV.

The chain couples TRBV28 to TRBJ2-1; TRBD2 agrees at 11 bases. Trimming at V came to 6 bases and at J to 7 bases, leaving 8 bases not matched to a gene. Germline V gene sequence: CDR1 MDHEN, CDR2 SYDVKM. The CDR3 runs to 15 residues. CDR3 amino acids: CASSFSGRARNEQFF. The CDR3 DNA reads as TGTGCCAGCAGCTTTAGCGGGAGGGCCAGGAATGAGCAGTTCTTC.

CDR3: CASSQGLAGGPWEQYF. DNA of the CDR3: TGCGCCAGCAGCCAAGGACTAGCGGGAGGGCCTTGGGAGCAGTACTTC. This chain joins TRBV4-1 and TRBJ2-7; TRBD2 agrees at 14 bases. J gave up 7 bases and V 1 base, and 6 bases lay outside the gene matches. The CDR3 consists of 16 residues. Per germline, CDR1 MGHRA and CDR2 YSYEKL.